These 9 T cell receptor beta chains came from one sample sequenced in a study of technical replicates of blood from a handful of donors. Some clones are missing from TCRdb's copy, which holds only in-frame ones; the method was immunoSEQ multiplex PCR. The data show about 100,000 clones, with around 96% seen just once and roughly 0.33% held by the top ten. Sequencing was carried out using T cells isolated from PBMCs. The source is a human donor in good health.

The rearrangement uses TRBV5-1 and TRBJ2-1; D unclear. CDR3 size: 15 residues. Germline V CDR1 and CDR2: SGHRS, YFSETQ. V lost 0 bases and J lost 2, with 9 bases in between. The CDR3 protein is CASSLAKNTYNEQFF. CDR3 sequence (DNA): TGCGCCAGCAGCTTGGCTAAGAATACCTACAATGAGCAGTTCTTC.

The V call is TRBV13, the J call TRBJ2-1; D is possibly TRBD2 (6 bases). CDR3 length: 16 amino acids. The germline V gene encodes CDR1 PRHDT and CDR2 FYEKMQ (reference sequence). The V end lost 5 bases, the J end lost 2 bases, and 16 bases lay between the germline ends. The CDR3 region has the DNA TGTGCCAGCAGCAAGGGACTCCAAGACACCTACAATGAGCAGTTCTTC. Translated: CASSKGLQDTYNEQFF.

The chain has TRBV5-6 and TRBJ1-1; TRBD1 is a possible D gene (5 bases). The V end lost 3 bases, the J end lost 3 bases, and 12 bases lay between the germline ends. The germline gives CDR1 SGHDT, CDR2 YYEEEE. The CDR3 is made up of 14 amino acids. The DNA for the CDR3 is TGTGCCAGCAGCTCTAAGGGGCCCTACACTGAAGCTTTCTTT. It specifies CASSSKGPYTEAFF.

The rearrangement uses TRBV27 and TRBJ2-2; 7 nucleotides match TRBD1. Germline CDR1 MNHEY, CDR2 SMNVEV (reference sequence). The CDR3 covers 15 residues. V lost 5 bases, J lost 1 base, and 4 bases stayed unmatched. The CDR3 bases are TGTGCCAGCAGTCCTCGGACAGGGAACACCGGGGAGCTGTTTTTT. This codes for CASSPRTGNTGELFF.

The V gene is TRBV6-1, the J gene TRBJ1-1; TRBD1 is a possible D gene (6 bases). Trimming stripped 5 bases from V and 5 bases from J, with 12 bases between. Per the germline V gene, CDR1 is MNHNS and CDR2 is SASEGT. CDR3 length: 13 residues. CDR3 DNA sequence: TGTGCCAGCAGTACAGGGTGGCGGACTGAAGCTTTCTTT. Translated, it gives CASSTGWRTEAFF.

The rearrangement uses TRBV28 and TRBJ2-5, with 7 bases identical to TRBD1. The CDR3 has 13 residues. The germline V gene encodes CDR1 MDHEN and CDR2 SYDVKM. V lost 8 bases, J lost 2 bases, and 5 bases stayed unmatched. The CDR3 here is CASGGQSQETQYF. Written as DNA, the CDR3 is TGTGCCAGCGGGGGACAGTCGCAAGAGACCCAGTACTTC. The full variable domain, completed using reference TRBV28 and TRBJ2-5, is DVKVTQSSRYLVKRTGEKVFLECVQDMDHENMFWYRQDPGLGLRLIYFSYDVKMKEKGDIPEGYSVSREKKERFSLILESASTNQTSMYLCASGGQSQETQYFGPGTRLLVL.

This clone was recorded only once. The rearrangement links TRBV19 to TRBJ1-5, with D possibly matching TRBD1 (5 bases). The CDR3 loop spans 16 amino acids. Between the trimmed V and J ends, which lost 3 bases and 0 bases, there was a span of 12 bases. Looked up from germline, CDR1 is LNHDA and CDR2 is SQIVND (reference sequence). CDR3 sequence (DNA): TGTGCCAGTAGTATTGCAGGGAGGAATAGCAATCAGCCCCAGCATTTT. Translating it yields CASSIAGRNSNQPQHF.

The chain links TRBV7-8 to TRBJ2-7, with unresolved D. Germline V lookup: CDR1 SGHVS, CDR2 FQNEAQ. Trimming removed 1 base at V and 2 bases at J, with 9 bases between. CDR3 length: 14 amino acids. CDR3 loop: CASSLVGHPYEQYF. CDR3 coding DNA: TGTGCCAGCAGCTTAGTGGGCCACCCCTACGAGCAGTACTTC. The variable domain in full, completed from reference TRBV7-8 and TRBJ2-7, reads GAGVSQSPRYKVAKRGQDVALRCDPISGHVSLFWYQQALGQGPEFLTYFQNEAQLDKSGLPSDRFFAERPEGSVSTLKIQRTQQEDSAVYLCASSLVGHPYEQYFGPGTRLTVT.

The rearrangement links TRBV11-2 to TRBJ2-1; tentative D call: TRBD2 (6 bases). The CDR3 sequence is 16 residues long. Germline loops: CDR1 SGHAT, CDR2 FQNNGV. V lost 0 bases and J 4 bases, leaving 13 bases between the germline ends. The CDR3 loop is CASSLDRGSGYNEQFF. The CDR3 bases are TGTGCCAGCAGCTTAGATCGAGGTAGCGGATACAATGAGCAGTTCTTC.